Reported below is one TCR beta chain. V was clipped by 7 bases and J by 4 bases; unmatched bases: 10. The CDR3 sequence is 15 residues long. Germline-derived CDR1 and CDR2 are SQVTM and ANQGSEA. The sample comes from a study of blood T cell repertoires in COVID-19. Participant-given clinical history determined each cohort assignment. Individuals in the exposed group had encountered a COVID-19 case within 2 weeks preceding study entry. Data came from immunoSEQ multiplex PCR; TCRdb stores just in-frame clones and leaves some out. The data contain around 140,000 clones, approximately 86% of them singletons.

Sequencing was performed on PBMCs or T cells enriched from blood (not recorded which). This TCR came from a woman aged 40 to 50 who had been exposed to COVID-19. V and J are TRBV29-1 and TRBJ2-2, with TRBD1 identical over 9 bases. The CDR3 reads CSGQPGQGGTGELFF. The CDR3 DNA reads as TGCAGCGGACAGCCGGGACAGGGAGGCACCGGGGAGCTGTTTTTT.